This entry lists 19 T cell receptor beta chains sequenced from one sample in a study of control samples from healthy donors and cancer patients. Only in-frame clones appear in the TCRdb table, and some are missing; sequencing was by immunoSEQ multiplex PCR. The sample consists of about 160,000 clones, about 94% of them appearing once. The material sequenced was blood. Receptors originate from a woman in her forties in good health.

The gene calls are TRBV6-6 and TRBJ1-2; D is undetermined. V was shortened by 2 bases and J by 3 bases, with 7 bases between the two germline ends. This CDR3 is 13 amino acids long. Germline CDR1 is MNHNY and CDR2 is SVGAGI (reference sequence). As DNA, the CDR3 is TGTGCCAGCAGTTACCAGTCTGACTATGGCTACACCTTC. Translating gives CASSYQSDYGYTF.

This chain links TRBV19 with TRBJ1-3, with D possibly matching TRBD1 (5 bases). V lost 3 bases and J lost 1, with 10 bases in between. Germline assignment: CDR1 LNHDA and CDR2 SQIVND (reference sequence). This CDR3 is 15 amino acids long. CDR3 region: CASSMGLLSGNTIYF. The DNA of the CDR3 is TGTGCCAGTAGTATGGGACTGCTTTCTGGAAACACCATATATTTT. The full variable domain, rest sourced from reference TRBV19 and TRBJ1-3, is DGGITQSPKYLFRKEGQNVTLSCEQNLNHDAMYWYRQDPGQGLRLIYYSQIVNDFQKGDIAEGYSVSREKKESFPLTVTSAQKNPTAFYLCASSMGLLSGNTIYFGEGSWLTVV.

The chain employs TRBV7-9 and TRBJ2-1; no clear D gene. The germline V gene encodes CDR1 SEHNR and CDR2 FQNEAQ (reference sequence). CDR3 length: 11 amino acids. V was pared by 11 bases and J by 2 bases, with 7 bases between. CDR3 sequence (DNA): TGTGCCGGGATTGCCTACAATGAGCAGTTCTTC. This translates into CAGIAYNEQFF.

The chain combines TRBV6-5 with TRBJ1-1; TRBD1 matches 9 bases. Germline V gene data show CDR1 as MNHEY and CDR2 as SVGAGI. Losses at the gene ends were 6 bases for V and 11 bases for J; bases not matched to a gene: 7. CDR3 length equals 12 residues. The CDR3 region is CASRNRGLEAFF. The CDR3 bases are TGTGCCAGCAGAAACAGGGGGCTTGAGGCTTTCTTT.

The chain is built from TRBV11-3 and TRBJ1-5; 10 nucleotides agree with TRBD1. Germline CDR1 SGHNT, CDR2 YENEEA. The CDR3 extends over 19 amino acids. J gave up 7 bases and V 3 bases, and 18 bases lay outside the gene matches. The CDR3 protein is CASSLAGQGEGVNSQPQHF. The CDR3 nucleotides are TGTGCCAGCAGCTTGGCAGGACAGGGGGAGGGTGTCAATTCGCAGCCCCAGCATTTT.

This CDR3 is CASSPGVNSPLHF. CDR3 bases: TGTGCCAGTAGCCCAGGGGTAAATTCACCCCTCCACTTT. J is TRBJ1-6 and V is TRBV19; perhaps TRBD1 as D (6 bases). Per germline, CDR1 LNHDA and CDR2 SQIVND (reference sequence). CDR3 size: 13 residues. V gave up 6 bases and J gave up 7 bases, with 10 bases separating them.

V usage is TRBV6-5 and J usage is TRBJ1-6; D remains unclear. The CDR3 is 12 amino acids. Trimming removed 9 bases at V and 4 bases at J, with 7 bases between. Germline V gene sequence: CDR1 MNHEY, CDR2 SVGAGI. CDR3 sequence: CASKVYNSPLHF. CDR3 nucleotides: TGTGCCAGTAAAGTATATAATTCACCCCTCCACTTT.

This clone was seen just once. The chain couples TRBV11-2 to TRBJ2-4; tentatively, D is TRBD2 (7 bases). This CDR3 region has 14 residues. CDR1 is SGHAT and CDR2 is FQNNGV in the germline V gene. V dropped 1 base and J dropped 8 bases, with 12 bases sitting between them. The CDR3 sequence is CASSLGGGADIQYF. CDR3 nucleotides: TGTGCCAGCAGCTTAGGAGGGGGGGCAGACATTCAGTACTTC.

J is TRBJ1-5 and V is TRBV19, with 7 positions matching TRBD1. J gave up 0 bases and V 4 bases, and 3 bases lay outside the gene matches. Germline CDR1 LNHDA, CDR2 SQIVND (reference sequence). CDR3 length equals 15 residues. The CDR3 spells CASSRDSYSNQPQHF. In DNA form, the CDR3 reads TGTGCCAGTAGTAGGGACAGTTATAGCAATCAGCCCCAGCATTTT.

This chain joins TRBV7-2 and TRBJ2-5, with 10 bases lining up with TRBD2. The ends lost 6 bases at V and 5 bases at J; junction bases unmatched: 9. Germline assignment: CDR1 SGHTA and CDR2 FQGNSA. The CDR3 length is 15 residues. The CDR3 loop is CASSWSGGALETQYF. CDR3 bases: TGTGCCAGCAGTTGGAGCGGGGGGGCATTGGAGACCCAGTACTTC.

J is TRBJ1-3 and V is TRBV6-5, with D perhaps TRBD1 (6 bases). This CDR3 has 15 amino acids. The germline V gene encodes CDR1 MNHEY and CDR2 SVGAGI. V lost 6 bases, J lost 4 bases, and 16 bases lay in between. This CDR3 is CASSPTQGIGNTIYF. CDR3 sequence (DNA): TGTGCCAGCAGCCCCACCCAGGGGATAGGAAACACCATATATTTT.

J is TRBJ2-7 and V is TRBV7-2; D uncertain. Trimming took off 5 bases at V and 6 bases at J, with 11 bases between the two ends. This CDR3 is 12 amino acids long. Germline CDR1 SGHTA, CDR2 FQGNSA. The CDR3 DNA sequence: TGTGCCAGCAGCCTGCCATCGGCCGAGCAGTACTTC. Translated: CASSLPSAEQYF.

The chain links TRBV5-6 to TRBJ1-2, with D possibly being TRBD1 (6 bases). The CDR3 consists of 15 residues. CDR1 SGHDT and CDR2 YYEEEE come from the germline V gene. V was shortened by 2 bases and J by 8 bases, with 19 bases between the two germline ends. CDR3 DNA sequence: TGTGCCAGCAGCTTAGGTTGGGACAATAGGGGCGGCTACACCTTC. Amino acid sequence: CASSLGWDNRGGYTF.

This sequence joins TRBV21-1 and TRBJ1-1; the D call of TRBD1 is as the table states it, not checked on the DNA. TRBV21-1 is flagged as a pseudogene. This CDR3 region has 12 residues. CDR3 sequence reads: CASRQANTEAFF. The CDR3 region has the DNA TGTGCCAGCCGCCAGGCTAACACTGAAGCTTTCTTT.

This chain joins TRBV19 and TRBJ1-1, with a weak D call TRBD1 (6 bases). The CDR3 spans 13 residues. Germline values: CDR1 LNHDA, CDR2 SQIVND (reference sequence). V lost 3 bases and J lost 7, with 12 bases in between. Written as DNA, the CDR3 is TGTGCCAGTAGTATCCAGGGGTCGGGTGAAGCTTTCTTT. Its protein product is CASSIQGSGEAFF.

The V and J genes are TRBV27 and TRBJ1-4; D not certain. Between the trimmed V and J ends, which lost 6 bases and 8 bases, there was a span of 13 bases. The length of the CDR3 is 13 residues. CDR1 is MNHEY, CDR2 SMNVEV, per germline (reference sequence). The CDR3 loop reads CASSFPGAEKLFF. CDR3 coding DNA: TGTGCCAGCAGCTTCCCGGGAGCCGAAAAACTGTTTTTT.

The J gene is TRBJ2-7, the V gene TRBV5-1, with 7 bases that match TRBD2. CDR1 is SGHRS and CDR2 is YFSETQ in the germline V gene. There are 17 residues in the CDR3. V lost 0 bases and J lost 6; bases outside the gene matches: 15. The CDR3, as DNA: TGCGCCAGCAGCTTGGCCATCATGAGCGGGACCCATGGCGAGCAGTACTTC. Amino acids: CASSLAIMSGTHGEQYF.

The J gene is TRBJ2-2, the V gene TRBV11-2; 10 bases match TRBD2. This CDR3 contains 17 residues. Germline CDR1 and CDR2: SGHAT and FQNNGV. V dropped 4 bases and J dropped 7; count of bases not matched to a gene: 12. CDR3 coding DNA: TGTGCCAGCAGCTCGCATAGCGGGGGGAGTAGGATCGGGGAGCTGTTTTTT. This codes for CASSSHSGGSRIGELFF.

The chain joins TRBV5-6 to TRBJ1-4; no definite D call. This CDR3 spans 15 amino acids. The V end lost 4 bases, the J end lost 0 bases, and 10 bases lay between the germline ends. Germline V CDR1 and CDR2: SGHDT, YYEEEE. CDR3 nucleotides: TGTGCCAGCAGCCCAAACACAGCAACTAATGAAAAACTGTTTTTT. As protein: CASSPNTATNEKLFF.